The 7 T cell receptor beta chains reported below all come from one sample, sequenced in a study of blood T cell repertoires in COVID-19. TCRdb's table, derived via immunoSEQ multiplex PCR, lists solely in-frame clones and lacks some. Here the sample spans 85,000 to 95,000 clones, about two thirds being singletons. The sequencing sample was made of peripheral blood. The receptor set was obtained from a woman older than 75 with acute or convalescent COVID-19.

J is TRBJ2-3 and V is TRBV15; 9 bases fit TRBD2. CDR1 LNHNV and CDR2 YYDKDF come from the germline V gene (reference sequence). This CDR3 is built from 17 residues. V trimming: 1 base; J trimming: 3 bases; junction bases outside the gene matches: 8. The CDR3 nucleotides read TGTGCCACCAGCAGAGGGCGGAATAGCGGGGGTACAGATACGCAGTATTTT. Protein: CATSRGRNSGGTDTQYF.

This clone showed up just a few times. The chain couples TRBV2 to TRBJ1-5; D uncertain. The germline V and J ends were trimmed by 4 bases and 0 bases, with 7 bases remaining between them. The germline CDR1 and CDR2 sequences are SNHLY and FYNNEI. The CDR3 is made up of 14 amino acids. This CDR3 is CASSGQNSNQPQHF. As DNA, the CDR3 is TGTGCCAGCAGTGGGCAGAATAGCAATCAGCCCCAGCATTTT.

This clone has only one observation. This chain connects TRBV3-1 (or the pseudogene TRBV3-2) to TRBJ1-2, with D possibly TRBD1 on 6 matching bases. This CDR3 contains 13 residues. CDR1 and CDR2 from the germline V gene are LGHDT and YNNKEL (reference sequence). V shed 3 bases and J shed 8 bases, with 13 bases lying between them. The CDR3 protein is CASSQSAGEGYTF. The CDR3 DNA is TGTGCCAGCAGCCAGAGTGCAGGGGAAGGCTACACCTTC.

The chain couples TRBV21-1 to TRBJ2-7; the table's D gene call, TRBD1, was not cross checked with the DNA. TRBV21-1 has pseudogene status. The CDR3 has 15 residues. The CDR3 coding sequence is TGTGCCAGCACCCAAAAGCAGGGGGCTAACTACGAGCAGTACTTC. This codes for CASTQKQGANYEQYF.

The V call is TRBV28, the J call TRBJ1-1; 7 nucleotides match TRBD1. Germline trimming cut 9 bases from V and 1 base from J; bases unmatched to any gene: 11. CDR1 and CDR2 from the germline V gene are MDHEN and SYDVKM. This CDR3 region has 15 residues. The CDR3 DNA is TGTGCCAGTACTCCACCAACAGGGGCGAACACTGAAGCTTTCTTT. Protein sequence: CASTPPTGANTEAFF.

This clone was picked up one time. The chain links TRBV3-1 (or the pseudogene TRBV3-2) to TRBJ2-5, with D possibly matching TRBD1 (6 bases). The ends were cut back, 0 bases at V and 5 bases at J, with 16 bases in the middle. Germline V gene data show CDR1 as LGHDT and CDR2 as YNNKEL (reference sequence). The CDR3 totals 16 residues. CDR3 DNA sequence: TGTGCCAGCAGCCAAGAGGGGGCCCCGGGGCGGGAGACCCAGTACTTC. This translates into CASSQEGAPGRETQYF.

The CDR3 protein is CASRPTTREVYGYTF. For the CDR3, the DNA is TGTGCCAGCAGACCCACCACTAGGGAGGTTTATGGCTACACCTTC. This chain connects TRBV27 to TRBJ1-2; D is ambiguous. The CDR3 extends over 15 amino acids. CDR1 is MNHEY, CDR2 SMNVEV, per germline (reference sequence). V lost 6 bases and J 5 bases, leaving 19 bases between the germline ends.